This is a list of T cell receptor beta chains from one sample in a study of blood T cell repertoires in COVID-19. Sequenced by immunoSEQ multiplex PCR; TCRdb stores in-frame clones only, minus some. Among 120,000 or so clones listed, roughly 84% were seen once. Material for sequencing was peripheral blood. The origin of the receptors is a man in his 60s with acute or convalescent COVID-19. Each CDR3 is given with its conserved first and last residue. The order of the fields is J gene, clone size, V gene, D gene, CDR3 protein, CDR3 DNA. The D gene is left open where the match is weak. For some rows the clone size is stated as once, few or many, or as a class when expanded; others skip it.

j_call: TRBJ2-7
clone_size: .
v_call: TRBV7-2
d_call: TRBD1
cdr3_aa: CASSSRGQGASEQYF
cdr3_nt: TGTGCCAGCAGCTCACGAGGGCAGGGGGCAAGCGAGCAGTACTTC

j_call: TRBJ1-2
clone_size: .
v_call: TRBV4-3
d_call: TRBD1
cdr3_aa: CASSQETGAYGYTF
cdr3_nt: TGCGCCAGCAGCCAAGAGACAGGGGCCTATGGCTACACCTTC

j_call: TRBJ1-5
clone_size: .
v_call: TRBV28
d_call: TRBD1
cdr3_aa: CASSLMTGALNQPQHF
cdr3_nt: TGTGCCAGCAGTCTTATGACAGGGGCCCTCAATCAGCCCCAGCATTTT

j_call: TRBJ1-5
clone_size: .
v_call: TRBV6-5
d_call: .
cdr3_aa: CASSQTGVNQPQHF
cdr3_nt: TGTGCCAGCAGTCAAACCGGGGTTAACCAGCCCCAGCATTTT

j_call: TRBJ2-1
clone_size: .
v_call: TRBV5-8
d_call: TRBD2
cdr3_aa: CASSLYSGRVSNEQFF
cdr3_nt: TGTGCCAGCAGCTTGTACAGCGGGAGAGTTTCCAATGAGCAGTTCTTC

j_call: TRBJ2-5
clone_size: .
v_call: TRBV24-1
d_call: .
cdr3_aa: CATSDPGQILGTQYF
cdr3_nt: TGTGCCACCAGTGATCCTGGACAGATCCTGGGGACCCAGTACTTC

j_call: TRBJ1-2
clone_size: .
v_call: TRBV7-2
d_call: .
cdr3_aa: CASSLVYSSYGYTF
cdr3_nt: TGTGCCAGCAGCTTAGTTTACAGCTCCTATGGCTACACCTTC

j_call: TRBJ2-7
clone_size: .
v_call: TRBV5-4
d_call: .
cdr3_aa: CASSLRRELPYEQYF
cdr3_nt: TGTGCCAGCAGCTTGCGGCGGGAATTACCCTACGAGCAGTACTTC

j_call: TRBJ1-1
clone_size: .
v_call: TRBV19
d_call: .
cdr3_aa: CASSTGFSNTEAFF
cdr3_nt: TGTGCCAGTAGTACAGGGTTTTCGAACACTGAAGCTTTCTTT

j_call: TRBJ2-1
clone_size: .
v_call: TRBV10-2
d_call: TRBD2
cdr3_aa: CASSTSGREEQFF
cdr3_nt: TGCGCCAGCAGTACTAGCGGGAGAGAGGAGCAGTTCTTC

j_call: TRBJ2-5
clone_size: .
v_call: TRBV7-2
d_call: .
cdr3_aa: CASSPLVGETQYF
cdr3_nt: TGTGCCAGCAGTCCCCTCGTCGGGGAGACCCAGTACTTC

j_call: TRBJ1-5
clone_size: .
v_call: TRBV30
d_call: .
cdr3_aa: CACRVGNQPQHF
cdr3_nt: TGTGCCTGCAGGGTAGGTAATCAGCCCCAGCATTTT

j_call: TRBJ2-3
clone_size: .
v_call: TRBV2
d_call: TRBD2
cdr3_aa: CARGTSGRVADTQYF
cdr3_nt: TGTGCCAGGGGAACTAGCGGGAGGGTAGCAGATACGCAGTATTTT

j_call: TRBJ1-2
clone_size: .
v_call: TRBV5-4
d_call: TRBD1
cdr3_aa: CASRLRQGLANYGYTF
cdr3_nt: TGTGCCAGCAGGCTCCGACAGGGGTTGGCCAACTATGGCTACACCTTC

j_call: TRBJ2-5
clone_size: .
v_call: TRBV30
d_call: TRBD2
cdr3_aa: CAWRTSGIVQETQYF
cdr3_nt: TGTGCCTGGAGGACTAGCGGGATTGTCCAAGAGACCCAGTACTTC

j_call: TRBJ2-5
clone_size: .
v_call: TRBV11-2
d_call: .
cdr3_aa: CASSFAGSLETQYF
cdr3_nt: TGTGCCAGCAGCTTTGCGGGGAGCCTAGAGACCCAGTACTTC

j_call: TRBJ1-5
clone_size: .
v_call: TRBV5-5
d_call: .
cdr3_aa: CASSLDPRSNQPQHF
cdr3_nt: TGTGCCAGCAGCTTGGACCCGAGAAGCAATCAGCCCCAGCATTTT

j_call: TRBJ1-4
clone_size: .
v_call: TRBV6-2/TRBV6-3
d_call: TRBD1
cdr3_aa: CASSRQGGRNEKLFF
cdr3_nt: TGTGCCAGCAGTCGACAGGGCGGACGTAATGAAAAACTGTTTTTT

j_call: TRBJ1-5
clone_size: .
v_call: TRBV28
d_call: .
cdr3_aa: CASSLGLSSNQPQHF
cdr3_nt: TGTGCCAGCAGTCTGGGACTCAGCAGCAATCAGCCCCAGCATTTT

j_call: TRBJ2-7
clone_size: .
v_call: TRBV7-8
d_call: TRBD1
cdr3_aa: CASSLATTGRESYEQYF
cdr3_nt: TGTGCCAGCAGCTTAGCGACGACAGGGAGAGAATCCTACGAGCAGTACTTC

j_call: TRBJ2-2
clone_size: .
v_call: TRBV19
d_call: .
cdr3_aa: CASSANRVLRDTGELFF
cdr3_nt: TGTGCCAGTAGTGCCAACAGGGTTTTACGAGACACCGGGGAGCTGTTTTTT

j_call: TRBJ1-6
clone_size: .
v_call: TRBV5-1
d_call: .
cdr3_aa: CASSLDGNSPLHF
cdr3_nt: TGCGCCAGCAGCTTGGACGGGAATTCACCCCTCCACTTT

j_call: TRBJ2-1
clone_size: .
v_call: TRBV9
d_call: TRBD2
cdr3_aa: CASSVGTRSGSEQFF
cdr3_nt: TGTGCCAGCAGCGTAGGGACTAGAAGTGGTAGTGAGCAGTTCTTC

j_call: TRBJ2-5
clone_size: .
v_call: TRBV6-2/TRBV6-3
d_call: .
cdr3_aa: CASTPSTEAQYF
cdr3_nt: TGTGCCAGCACCCCATCGACAGAGGCCCAGTACTTC

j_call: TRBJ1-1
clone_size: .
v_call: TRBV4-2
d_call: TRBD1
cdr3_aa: CASSQAAEWGQGAAEAFF
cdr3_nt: TGTGCCAGCAGCCAAGCGGCGGAGTGGGGGCAGGGGGCGGCCGAAGCTTTCTTT

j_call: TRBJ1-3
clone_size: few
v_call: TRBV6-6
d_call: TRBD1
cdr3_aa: CAILRTGFSGNTIYF
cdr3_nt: TGTGCCATACTGAGGACAGGCTTCTCTGGAAACACCATATATTTT

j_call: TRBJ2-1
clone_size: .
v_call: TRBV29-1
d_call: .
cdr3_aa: CSVHRAWSYNEQFF
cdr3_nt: TGCAGCGTTCACAGGGCTTGGTCCTACAATGAGCAGTTCTTC

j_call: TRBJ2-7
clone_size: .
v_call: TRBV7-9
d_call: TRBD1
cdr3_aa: CASSSRDRGLNEQYF
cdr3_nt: TGTGCCAGCAGCTCTCGGGACAGGGGCCTCAACGAGCAGTACTTC

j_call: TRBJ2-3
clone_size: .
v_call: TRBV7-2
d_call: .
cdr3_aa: CASSSQGATQYF
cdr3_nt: TGTGCCAGCAGCTCCCAGGGTGCTACGCAGTATTTT

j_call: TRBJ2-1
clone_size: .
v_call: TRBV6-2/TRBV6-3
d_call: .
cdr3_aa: CASSQPYPPAGSYNEQFF
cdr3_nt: TGTGCCAGCAGCCAACCTTATCCCCCAGCGGGCTCCTACAATGAGCAGTTCTTC

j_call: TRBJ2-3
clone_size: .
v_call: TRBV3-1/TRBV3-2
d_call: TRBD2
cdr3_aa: CASSPRLAGGVGSSTDTQYF
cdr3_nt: TGTGCCAGCAGCCCTCGACTAGCGGGAGGCGTTGGCTCTAGCACAGATACGCAGTATTTT

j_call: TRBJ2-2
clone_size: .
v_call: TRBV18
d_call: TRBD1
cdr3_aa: CASSPQDRGTGELFF
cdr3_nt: TGTGCCAGCTCACCACAAGACAGGGGAACCGGGGAGCTGTTTTTT

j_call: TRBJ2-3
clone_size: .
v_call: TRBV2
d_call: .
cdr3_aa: CASKDRLGAADTQYF
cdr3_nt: TGTGCCAGCAAAGACAGGCTCGGGGCCGCAGATACGCAGTATTTT

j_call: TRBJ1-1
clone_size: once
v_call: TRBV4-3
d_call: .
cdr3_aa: CASSQDLAGMNTEAFF
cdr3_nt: TGCGCCAGCAGCCAAGATCTGGCAGGGATGAACACTGAAGCTTTCTTT

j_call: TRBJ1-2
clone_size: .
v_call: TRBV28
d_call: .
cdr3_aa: CASSSAGQKTNYGYTF
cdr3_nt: TGTGCCAGCAGTTCCGCCGGACAGAAGACTAACTATGGCTACACCTTC

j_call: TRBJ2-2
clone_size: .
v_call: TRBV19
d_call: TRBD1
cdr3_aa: CASFGDRGRNTGELFF
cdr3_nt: TGTGCCAGTTTTGGGGACAGGGGGAGGAACACCGGGGAGCTGTTTTTT

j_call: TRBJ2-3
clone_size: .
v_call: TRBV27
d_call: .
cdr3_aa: CASSFRQAISSTDTQYF
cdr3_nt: TGTGCCAGCAGTTTCCGACAGGCGATATCTAGCACAGATACGCAGTATTTT

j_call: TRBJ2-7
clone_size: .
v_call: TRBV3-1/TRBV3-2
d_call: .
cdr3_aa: CASSLGSYEQYF
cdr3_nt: TGTGCCAGCAGCCTCGGGAGCTACGAGCAGTACTTC

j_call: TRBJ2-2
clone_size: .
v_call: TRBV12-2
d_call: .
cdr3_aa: CASRRWEGAGELFF
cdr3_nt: TGTGCAAGTCGCCGATGGGAGGGTGCCGGGGAGCTGTTTTTT

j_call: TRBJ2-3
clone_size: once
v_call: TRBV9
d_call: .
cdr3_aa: CASSVAQNTGTQYF
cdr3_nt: TGTGCCAGCAGCGTGGCGCAAAATACGGGGACGCAGTATTTT

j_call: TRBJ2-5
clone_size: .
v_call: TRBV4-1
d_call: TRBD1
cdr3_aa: CASSLSRGLGETQYF
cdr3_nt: TGCGCCAGCAGCCTCTCCAGGGGGCTAGGAGAGACCCAGTACTTC

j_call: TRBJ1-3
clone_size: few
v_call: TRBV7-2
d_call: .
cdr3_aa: CASSRDFSGNTIYF
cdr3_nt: TGTGCCAGCAGTCGGGACTTCTCTGGAAACACCATATATTTT

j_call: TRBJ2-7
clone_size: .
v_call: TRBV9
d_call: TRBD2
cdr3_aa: CASSVGLAGSYEQYF
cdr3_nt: TGTGCCAGCAGCGTAGGACTAGCTGGTTCCTACGAGCAGTACTTC

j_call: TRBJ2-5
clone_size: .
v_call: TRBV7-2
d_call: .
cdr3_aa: CASSLMASRHQETQYF
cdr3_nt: TGTGCCAGCAGCTTAATGGCGTCGAGGCACCAAGAGACCCAGTACTTC

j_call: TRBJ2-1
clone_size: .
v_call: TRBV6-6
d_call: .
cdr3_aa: CASKRLANYNEQFF
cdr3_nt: TGTGCCAGTAAGCGGCTAGCGAATTACAATGAGCAGTTCTTC

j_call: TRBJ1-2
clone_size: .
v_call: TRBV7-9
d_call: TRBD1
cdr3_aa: CASSRERGQGNYGYTF
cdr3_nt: TGTGCCAGCAGCCGAGAGAGGGGGCAGGGTAACTATGGCTACACCTTC

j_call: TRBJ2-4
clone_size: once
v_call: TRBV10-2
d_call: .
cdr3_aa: CASRAGQQGAKNIQYF
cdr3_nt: TGCGCCAGCAGAGCGGGTCAGCAAGGAGCCAAAAACATTCAGTACTTC

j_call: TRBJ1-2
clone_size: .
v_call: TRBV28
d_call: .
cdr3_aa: CASSLYRAPGGYTF
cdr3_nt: TGTGCCAGCAGTTTATATCGGGCGCCGGGGGGCTACACCTTC

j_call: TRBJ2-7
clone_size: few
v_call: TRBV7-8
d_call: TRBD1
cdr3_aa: CASSQRRGQSSYEQYF
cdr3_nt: TGTGCCAGCAGCCAACGCAGGGGGCAGAGCTCCTACGAGCAGTACTTC

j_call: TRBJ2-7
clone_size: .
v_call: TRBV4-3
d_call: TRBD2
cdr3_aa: CASSQESLAVYEQYF
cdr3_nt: TGCGCCAGCAGCCAAGAGAGCCTAGCGGTCTACGAGCAGTACTTC

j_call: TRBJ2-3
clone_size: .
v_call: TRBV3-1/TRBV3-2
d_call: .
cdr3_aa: CASSQSGGSTQYF
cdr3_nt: TGTGCCAGCAGCCAAAGCGGTGGGAGTACGCAGTATTTT

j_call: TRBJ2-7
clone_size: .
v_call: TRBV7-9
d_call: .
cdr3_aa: CASSFFAQGRGYEQYF
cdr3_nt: TGTGCCAGCAGCTTTTTCGCGCAGGGAAGGGGCTACGAGCAGTACTTC

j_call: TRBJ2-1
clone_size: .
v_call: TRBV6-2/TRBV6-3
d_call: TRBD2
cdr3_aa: CASSYSRLAGGQGDEQFF
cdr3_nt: TGTGCCAGCAGTTACTCGCGACTAGCGGGAGGGCAAGGGGATGAGCAGTTCTTC